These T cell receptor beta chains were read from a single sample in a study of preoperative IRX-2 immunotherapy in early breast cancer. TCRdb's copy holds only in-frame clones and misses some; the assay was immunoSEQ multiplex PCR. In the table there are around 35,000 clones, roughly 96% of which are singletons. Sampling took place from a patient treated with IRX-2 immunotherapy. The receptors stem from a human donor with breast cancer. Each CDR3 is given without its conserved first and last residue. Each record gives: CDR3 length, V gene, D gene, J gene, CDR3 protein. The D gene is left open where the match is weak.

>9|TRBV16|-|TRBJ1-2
ASSQLYGYT
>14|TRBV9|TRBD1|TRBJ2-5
ASSVRDRGTKETQY
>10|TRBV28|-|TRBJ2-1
ASSLQLDEQF
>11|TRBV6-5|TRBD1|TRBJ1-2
ASSWRTGHGYT
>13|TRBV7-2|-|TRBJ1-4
ASSLEGRVFGKLF
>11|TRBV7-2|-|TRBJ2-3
ASSRRSVDTQY
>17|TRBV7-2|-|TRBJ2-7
ASSLVHPTSSGAIYEQY
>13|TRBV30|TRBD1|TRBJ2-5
AWSDPDRGRQAQY
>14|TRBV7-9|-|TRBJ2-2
ASSPSRDGHTGELF
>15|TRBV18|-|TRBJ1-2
ASSPLGRAGLNYGYT
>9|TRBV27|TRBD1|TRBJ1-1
AIQTGGEAF
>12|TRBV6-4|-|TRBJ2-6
ASSEGAGANVLT
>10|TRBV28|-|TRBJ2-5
ASSSSLKTQY
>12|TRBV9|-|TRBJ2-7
ASSRAARFYEQY
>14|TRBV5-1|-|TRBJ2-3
ASSLALDPRGDTQY
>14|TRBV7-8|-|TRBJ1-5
ASSLRRGDMNQPQH
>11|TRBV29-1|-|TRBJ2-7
SVEYPLSYEQY
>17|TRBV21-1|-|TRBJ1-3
ASSKGVSGRDWTGNTIY
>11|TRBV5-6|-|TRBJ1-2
ASSSGQNYGYT
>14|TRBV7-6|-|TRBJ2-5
ASSLSPGPREETQY
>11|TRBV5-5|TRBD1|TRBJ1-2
ASSRGTGGGYT
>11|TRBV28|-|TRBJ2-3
ASRLGFTDTQY
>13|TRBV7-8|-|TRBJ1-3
ASSLDTGSGNTIY
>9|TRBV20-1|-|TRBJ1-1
SARPNTEAF
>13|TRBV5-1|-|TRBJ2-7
ASSPGQPSSYEQY
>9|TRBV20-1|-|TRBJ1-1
SVSTDTEAF
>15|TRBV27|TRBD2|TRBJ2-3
ASSLSRSPPSGDTQY
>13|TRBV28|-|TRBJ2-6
ASSLRGSGANVLT
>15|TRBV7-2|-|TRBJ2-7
ASSLGSTTYSSYEQY
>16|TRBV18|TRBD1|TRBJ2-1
ASSPFNVRDRGVTEQF
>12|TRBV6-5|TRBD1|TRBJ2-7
ASRGQGTTYEQY
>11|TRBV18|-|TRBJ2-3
ASHRDSTDTQY
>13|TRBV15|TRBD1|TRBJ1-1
ATRGERRGETEAF
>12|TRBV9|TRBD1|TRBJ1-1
ASSVGTGNTEAF
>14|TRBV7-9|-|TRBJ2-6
ASSLALGSGANVLT
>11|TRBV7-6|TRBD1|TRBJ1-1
ASSRQGNTEAF
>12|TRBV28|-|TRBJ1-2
ASFRPGEPPGYT
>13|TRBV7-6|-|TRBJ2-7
ASSLAPGTPYEQY
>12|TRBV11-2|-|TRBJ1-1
ASSLDPLNTEAF
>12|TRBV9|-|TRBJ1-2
ASSVDDGVNGYT
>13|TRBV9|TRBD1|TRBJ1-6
ASSAGQVGNSPLH
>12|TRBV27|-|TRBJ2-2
ASSFRTYTGELF
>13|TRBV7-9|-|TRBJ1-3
ASNGARLSGNTIY
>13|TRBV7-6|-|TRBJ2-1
ASSSRDSGLGGQF
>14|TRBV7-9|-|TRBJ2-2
ASSLGGTANTGELF
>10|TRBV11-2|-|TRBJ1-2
ASSPVNYGYT
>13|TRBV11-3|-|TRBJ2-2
ASSLFGADSPELF
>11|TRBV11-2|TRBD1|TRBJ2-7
ASGRQGTYEQY